A single sample gave rise to the 7 T cell receptor beta chains below, sequenced in a study of blood T cells in healthy people across ages. A sample-barcoded 5' primer and a J-beta primer mix were used in a second PCR of roughly 7 to 12 cycles. Via MiXCR, TCRdb re-called the 5' RACE reads, giving one row per CDR3 protein. This table holds just under 750,000 distinct CDR3 sequences, approximately 22% found once. The sample was blood. The receptors were gathered from a man aged 70 or older in good health.

The CDR3 nucleotides read TGTGCCAGCAGGCTCAATCAGCCCCAGCATTTT. This gives the protein CASRLNQPQHF. The chain links TRBV2 to TRBJ1-5; D not certain. Germline V CDR1 and CDR2: SNHLY, FYNNEI. This CDR3 has 11 residues. V was trimmed by 6 bases and J by 3 bases, leaving 3 bases between them.

This chain joins TRBV12-3 or TRBV12-4 and TRBJ2-3; no firm D call. This CDR3 is 14 amino acids long. Trimming cost V 5 bases and J 6 bases, with 15 bases left between them. Here the CDR3 reads CASSPRRGFDTQYF. CDR3 coding DNA: TGTGCCAGCAGTCCCCGGCGCGGCTTTGATACGCAGTATTTT.

The chain combines TRBV29-1 with TRBJ2-1; 7 nucleotides agree with TRBD1. The J segment lost 5 bases and the V segment lost 6 bases, leaving 7 bases of the junction unmatched. The germline V gene has CDR1 SQVTM and CDR2 ANQGSEA. The CDR3 length is 13 residues. CDR3 nucleotides: TGCAGCGTGGCTAGACAGGGAAACAATGAGCAGTTCTTC. It translates to CSVARQGNNEQFF.

The chain carries TRBV20-1 and TRBJ1-3; 8 positions agree with TRBD1. This CDR3 region has 15 residues. Trimming removed 7 bases from V and 4 bases from J; junction bases left unmatched: 12. Germline V lookup: CDR1 DFQATT, CDR2 SNEGSKA (reference sequence). The CDR3 DNA is TGCAGTGTAGCAGGGGGCCCGTTGGGGGGAAACACCATATATTTT. Translating gives CSVAGGPLGGNTIYF.

Comment on this clonotype: A much bigger clone sits one base away, suggesting this may be a read error. This chain links TRBV10-3 with TRBJ1-3; 7 bases agree with TRBD1. CDR1 ENHRY and CDR2 SYGVKD come from the germline V gene. This CDR3 has 15 amino acids. The CDR3 here is CTITPGQLFGNTIYF. CDR3 bases: TGTACCATCACACCGGGACAGCTTTTTGGAAACACCATATATTTT.

The rearrangement uses TRBV29-1 and TRBJ2-5; D might be TRBD2 (6 bases). The CDR3 is made up of 12 amino acids. The germline gives CDR1 SQVTM, CDR2 ANQGSEA. V lost 7 bases to trimming and J lost 1 base, with 10 bases between them. This chain's CDR3 is CSGRTTQETQYF. As DNA, the CDR3 is TGCAGCGGCAGGACTACCCAAGAGACCCAGTACTTC.

J is TRBJ2-1 and V is TRBV20-1, with 11 bases identical to TRBD2. With 2 bases clipped from V and 10 bases from J, the junction kept 10 bases outside the gene matches. CDR1 is DFQATT, CDR2 SNEGSKA, per germline (reference sequence). The CDR3 contains 15 residues. The CDR3, as DNA: TGCAGTGCTAGAAAAAGACTAGCGGGGTCCTCGGAGCAGTTCTTC. Residues: CSARKRLAGSSEQFF.